These 28 T cell receptor beta chains were sequenced from one sample in a study of blood T cell repertoires in COVID-19. Profiled with immunoSEQ multiplex PCR; TCRdb holds only in-frame clones, not every one. The table records roughly 94,000 clones, more than 65% of them present only once. Sequencing input: peripheral blood. The source of these receptors is a man aged 60-69 years with acute or convalescent COVID-19.

The chain carries TRBV7-2 and TRBJ1-2; D is unresolved. The V gene lost 0 bases and the J gene lost 8 bases, with 10 bases spanning the gap. The CDR3 consists of 13 residues. CDR1 and CDR2 (germline): SGHTA, FQGNSA. The CDR3 sequence: CASSLAEGLGYTF. Written as DNA, the CDR3 is TGTGCCAGCAGCTTAGCGGAGGGTCTCGGCTACACCTTC.

This chain links TRBV5-1 with TRBJ2-1, with D maybe TRBD1 (5 bases). Germline-derived CDR1 and CDR2 are SGHRS and YFSETQ. V was clipped by 0 bases and J by 0 bases, with 10 bases between them. The CDR3 totals 16 residues. The CDR3 DNA follows: TGCGCCAGCAGCTTGGGGGGCAGTAGCTCCTACAATGAGCAGTTCTTC. Its protein product is CASSLGGSSSYNEQFF.

On this clone itself: Other nucleotide sequences from this sample produce the same CDR3. The chain has TRBV6-5 and TRBJ1-6; the D is unclear. Germline V gene lookup returns CDR1 MNHEY and CDR2 SVGAGI. Trimming took 0 bases from V and 4 from J, leaving 7 bases between them. The CDR3 runs 15 residues. CDR3 loop: CASSYSGSYNSPLHF. The CDR3 DNA follows: TGTGCCAGCAGTTACTCGGGCAGTTATAATTCACCCCTCCACTTT.

The table lists this clone with many counts. The gene calls are TRBV10-3 and TRBJ1-6, with a tentative D call TRBD1 (5 bases). Germline CDR1 reads ENHRY; CDR2 reads SYGVKD. V was shortened by 10 bases and J by 13 bases, with 23 bases between the two germline ends. This CDR3 region has 14 residues. CDR3 sequence reads: CASGATLGPLPLHF. The CDR3 nucleotides are TGTGCCAGTGGGGCCACGTTGGGTCCTTTGCCCCTCCACTTT.

This chain uses TRBV23-1 with TRBJ2-7; TRBD1 matches at 8 bases. TRBV23-1 is designated an ORF whose function remains uncertain. This CDR3 spans 16 amino acids. V was clipped by 3 bases and J by 2 bases; unmatched bases: 9. The CDR3 DNA reads as TGCGCCAGCAGTCACCCGGCCGGGACAGGAACCTACGAGCAGTACTTC. Translation: CASSHPAGTGTYEQYF.

This clone has only a few counts. Other DNA sequences in the sample encode the same CDR3. The V call is TRBV5-5, the J call TRBJ1-1; no firm D call. CDR3 size: 14 residues. The V gene's germline CDR1 is SGHKS and CDR2 YYEKEE (reference sequence). V shed 4 bases and J shed 1 base, with 11 bases lying between them. The CDR3 DNA reads TGTGCCAGCAGCCTCGTTGTGTCGAACACTGAAGCTTTCTTT. Protein product: CASSLVVSNTEAFF.

The CDR3 reads CASSVLGRTQYF. In DNA form, the CDR3 reads TGTGCCAGCAGTGTTCTAGGGAGGACGCAGTATTTT. The chain uses TRBV2 and TRBJ2-3; D is perhaps TRBD2 (6 bases). CDR3 length: 12 amino acids. The V end was cut by 4 bases, the J end by 9 bases, with 11 bases between. In germline, CDR1 is SNHLY, CDR2 FYNNEI.

A note on this clone: Distinct nucleotide sequences in the sample also encode this CDR3. The chain combines TRBV6-5 with TRBJ1-4, with D hard to call. This CDR3 spans 13 amino acids. Trimming took 0 bases from V and 10 from J, leaving 9 bases between them. Germline V gives CDR1 MNHEY, CDR2 SVGAGI. CDR3 sequence reads: CASSYSSGGKLFF. CDR3 sequence (DNA): TGTGCCAGCAGTTACTCTTCTGGAGGAAAACTGTTTTTT.

This chain links TRBV7-3 with TRBJ2-1; 7 nucleotides agree with TRBD1. The germline V gene has CDR1 SGHTA and CDR2 FQGTGA. V lost 5 bases to trimming and J lost 7 bases; unmatched junction nucleotides: 8. There are 14 residues in the CDR3. CDR3 region: CASSPEGQRNEQFF. The CDR3 DNA is TGTGCCAGCAGCCCCGAGGGACAGAGGAATGAGCAGTTCTTC.

The chain recombines TRBV3-1 (or the pseudogene TRBV3-2) with TRBJ1-2; TRBD1 aligns across 10 bases. V was clipped by 1 base and J by 7 bases; unmatched bases: 6. The CDR3 is 15 amino acids. Germline loops: CDR1 LGHDT, CDR2 YNNKEL (reference sequence). CDR3 loop: CASSQGQGARGGYTF. CDR3 DNA: TGTGCCAGCAGCCAAGGACAGGGGGCCAGGGGTGGCTACACCTTC.

This clone occurred once. The chain combines TRBV18 with TRBJ2-3; 10 bases line up with TRBD2. The CDR3 totals 17 residues. Germline V gives CDR1 KGHSH, CDR2 LQKENI. V gave up 6 bases and J gave up 2 bases; unmatched junction bases: 11. The CDR3 protein is CASSPGTSDFYTDTQYF. The CDR3 nucleotides are TGTGCCAGCTCGCCCGGGACTAGCGACTTTTACACAGATACGCAGTATTTT. Full variable domain (remainder filled in from reference TRBV18 and TRBJ2-3): NAGVMQNPRHLVRRRGQEARLRCSPMKGHSHVYWYRQLPEEGLKFMVYLQKENIIDESGMPKERFSAEFPKEGPSILRIQQVVRGDSAAYFCASSPGTSDFYTDTQYFGPGTRLTVL.

The chain is built from TRBV4-1 and TRBJ2-2; TRBD1 agrees at 9 bases. The CDR3 spans 18 residues. Trimming cost V 2 bases and J 4 bases; bases outside gene matches: 11. Germline V gene lookup returns CDR1 MGHRA and CDR2 YSYEKL. This chain's CDR3 is CASSQKVGQGLVTGELFF. CDR3 nucleotides: TGCGCCAGCAGCCAAAAAGTGGGACAGGGCTTAGTCACCGGGGAGCTGTTTTTT.

This chain uses TRBV28 with TRBJ2-7; 7 nucleotides agree with TRBD2. J gave up 6 bases and V 3 bases, and 5 bases lay outside the gene matches. The V gene's germline CDR1 is MDHEN and CDR2 SYDVKM. There are 13 residues in the CDR3. DNA of the CDR3: TGTGCCAGCAGTTTGGGAGGGTTGGGCGAGCAGTACTTC. This sequence encodes CASSLGGLGEQYF.

The chain links TRBV5-5 to TRBJ2-3; D not resolved. CDR1 and CDR2 (germline): SGHKS, YYEKEE (reference sequence). Trimming removed 4 bases at V and 3 bases at J, with 12 bases between. The CDR3 runs 14 residues. CDR3 DNA: TGTGCCAGCAGCCTCCTCCCCCTTACAGATACGCAGTATTTT. Protein sequence: CASSLLPLTDTQYF.

The V gene is TRBV4-2, the J gene TRBJ1-2; 8 bases are shared with TRBD1. Germline V gene sequence: CDR1 LGHNA, CDR2 YNFKEQ. V gave up 3 bases and J gave up 6 bases; unmatched junction bases: 9. CDR3 length: 15 residues. The DNA for the CDR3 is TGTGCCAGCAGCCATGGGACAGGTGGTAAGGATGGCTACACCTTC. Translating it yields CASSHGTGGKDGYTF.

The chain uses TRBV2 and TRBJ1-2; D gene ambiguous. The germline V gene has CDR1 SNHLY and CDR2 FYNNEI. This CDR3 has 16 amino acids. V gave up 2 bases and J gave up 2 bases, with 15 bases separating them. The CDR3 nucleotides are TGTGCCAGCAGTGAAATCCGGCGGACTCAAAACTATGGCTACACCTTC. This gives the protein CASSEIRRTQNYGYTF.

The CDR3 reads CASSLAGEQYF. The DNA for the CDR3 is TGTGCCAGCAGCTTAGCGGGGGAGCAGTACTTC. The V and J genes are TRBV11-2 and TRBJ2-7; D may be TRBD2 (5 bases). This CDR3 contains 11 residues. Germline-derived CDR1 and CDR2 are SGHAT and FQNNGV. V was trimmed by 1 base and J by 7 bases, leaving 5 bases between them.

The gene calls are TRBV6-2 or TRBV6-3 and TRBJ1-4, with D possibly matching TRBD1 (6 bases). V was shortened by 5 bases and J by 7 bases, with 17 bases between the two germline ends. Germline CDR1 reads MNHEY; CDR2 reads SVGEGT. The CDR3 totals 15 residues. CDR3 coding DNA: TGTGCCAGCAGTCCCGCATGGGGGCGTGGTGAAAAACTGTTTTTT. Its protein product is CASSPAWGRGEKLFF.

The rearrangement links TRBV6-2 or TRBV6-3 to TRBJ2-7; 9 positions agree with TRBD1. V lost 0 bases, J lost 6 bases, and 3 bases stayed unmatched. This CDR3 region has 14 residues. CDR1 is MNHEY, CDR2 SVGEGT, per germline. The CDR3 spells CASSYSGTGLEQYF. The CDR3 nucleotides are TGTGCCAGCAGTTACTCTGGGACAGGGCTCGAGCAGTACTTC.

This sequence joins TRBV5-1 and TRBJ2-1; possibly TRBD2 for D (5 bases). This CDR3 spans 15 amino acids. Per the germline V gene, CDR1 is SGHRS and CDR2 is YFSETQ. The V end lost 4 bases, the J end lost 3 bases, and 14 bases lay between the germline ends. CDR3 DNA sequence: TGCGCCAGCAGCACCCAGACGGCGGGCTACAATGAGCAGTTCTTC. It translates to CASSTQTAGYNEQFF.

In DNA form, the CDR3 reads TGTGCCAGCACCTACAGTCGATCCTATGGCTACACCTTC. Protein product: CASTYSRSYGYTF. This chain uses TRBV12-3 or TRBV12-4 with TRBJ1-2; D gene uncertain. V lost 7 bases, J lost 4 bases, and 13 bases lay in between. This CDR3 has 13 amino acids.

This chain connects TRBV5-5 to TRBJ2-2, with 10 positions matching TRBD1. Germline assignment: CDR1 SGHKS and CDR2 YYEKEE (reference sequence). V shed 4 bases and J 3 bases; nucleotides not matched to a gene: 12. The CDR3 is 18 amino acids. The DNA for the CDR3 is TGTGCCAGCAGCGTACCCTCGGGACAGGGGATGCACACCGGGGAGCTGTTTTTT. Protein: CASSVPSGQGMHTGELFF.

The rearrangement uses TRBV27 and TRBJ1-1; 7 nucleotides agree with TRBD1. The CDR3 contains 19 residues. V lost 3 bases to trimming and J lost 0 bases; unmatched junction nucleotides: 16. Per the germline V gene, CDR1 is MNHEY and CDR2 is SMNVEV (reference sequence). The CDR3 region has the DNA TGTGCCAGCAGTTTGAGGAGAGGGGGCCAGGGACAGTTGAACACTGAAGCTTTCTTT. The encoded protein is CASSLRRGGQGQLNTEAFF.

This sequence joins TRBV7-9 and TRBJ1-1; possibly TRBD1 for D (5 bases). Germline V gene lookup returns CDR1 SEHNR and CDR2 FQNEAQ (reference sequence). Trimming cost V 5 bases and J 3 bases, with 10 bases left between them. This CDR3 comprises 13 residues. The CDR3 region has the DNA TGTGCCAGCAGCGCTCAGGGTCACACTGAAGCTTTCTTT. Protein: CASSAQGHTEAFF.

This clone was found a few times. The rearrangement uses TRBV5-1 and TRBJ2-3; D not resolved. This CDR3 spans 11 amino acids. Germline V gene data show CDR1 as SGHRS and CDR2 as YFSETQ. V lost 5 bases to trimming and J lost 4 bases, with 5 bases between them. The CDR3 loop reads CASSEADTQYF. CDR3 in DNA: TGCGCCAGCAGTGAGGCAGATACGCAGTATTTT.

V and J are TRBV5-1 and TRBJ2-2; D ambiguous. With 4 bases removed from V and 6 bases from J, the gap between germline ends came to 7 bases. In germline, CDR1 is SGHRS, CDR2 YFSETQ. There are 12 residues in the CDR3. In DNA, the CDR3 is TGCGCCAGCAGCCGGTCGGCCGGGGAGCTGTTTTTT. This encodes CASSRSAGELFF. The variable domain in full, with the rest retrieved from reference TRBV5-1 and TRBJ2-2, is KAGVTQTPRYLIKTRGQQVTLSCSPISGHRSVSWYQQTPGQGLQFLFEYFSETQRNKGNFPGRFSGRQFSNSRSEMNVSTLELGDSALYLCASSRSAGELFFGEGSRLTVL.

The chain is built from TRBV7-9 and TRBJ2-3; D is possibly TRBD2 (6 bases). CDR1 and CDR2 from the germline V gene are SEHNR and FQNEAQ (reference sequence). Trimming took off 8 bases at V and 5 bases at J, with 20 bases between the two ends. The CDR3 runs to 15 residues. This chain's CDR3 is CASGFREQAGDTQYF. CDR3 bases: TGTGCCAGCGGATTCAGGGAACAAGCGGGAGATACGCAGTATTTT.

The V and J genes are TRBV19 and TRBJ1-5; 7 positions match TRBD1. Germline V gene lookup returns CDR1 LNHDA and CDR2 SQIVND (reference sequence). The V and J ends lost 4 bases and 2 bases, in that order; junction bases with no gene match: 8. CDR3 length equals 16 residues. DNA for the CDR3: TGTGCCAGTAGTACCCTAGGACAGGACGGCAATCAGCCCCAGCATTTT. Amino acids: CASSTLGQDGNQPQHF.